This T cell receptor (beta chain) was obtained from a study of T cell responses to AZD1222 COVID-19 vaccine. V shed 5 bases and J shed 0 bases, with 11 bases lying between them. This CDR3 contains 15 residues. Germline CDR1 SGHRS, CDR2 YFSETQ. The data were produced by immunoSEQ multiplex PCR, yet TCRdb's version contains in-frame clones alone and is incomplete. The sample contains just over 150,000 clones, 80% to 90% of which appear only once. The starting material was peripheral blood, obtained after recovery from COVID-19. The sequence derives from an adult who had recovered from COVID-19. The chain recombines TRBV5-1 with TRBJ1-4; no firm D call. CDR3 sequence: CASRPDGATNEKLFF. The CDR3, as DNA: TGCGCCAGCAGACCGGACGGTGCAACTAATGAAAAACTGTTTTTT.